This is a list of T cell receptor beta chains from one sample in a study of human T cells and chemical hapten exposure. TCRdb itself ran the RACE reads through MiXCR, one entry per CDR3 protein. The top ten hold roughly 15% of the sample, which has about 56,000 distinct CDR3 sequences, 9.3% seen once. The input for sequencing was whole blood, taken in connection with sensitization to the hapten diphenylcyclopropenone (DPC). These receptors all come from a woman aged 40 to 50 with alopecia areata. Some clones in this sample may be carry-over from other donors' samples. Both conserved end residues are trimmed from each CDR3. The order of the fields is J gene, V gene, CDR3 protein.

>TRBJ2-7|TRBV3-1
ASSQEGLAGGAYEQY
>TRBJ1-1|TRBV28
ASRKGSAEAF
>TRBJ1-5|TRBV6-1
ASSGYGAADSQPQH
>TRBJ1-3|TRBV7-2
ASSPLGGARGNTIY
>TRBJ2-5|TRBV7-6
ASSARFSRVQETQY
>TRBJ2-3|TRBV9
ASSVGAGGPSGTDTQY
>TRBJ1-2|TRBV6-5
ASSYSTVTGNGYT
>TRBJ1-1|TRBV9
ASSTSPSNTEAF
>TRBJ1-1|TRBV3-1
ASSQIGNEAF
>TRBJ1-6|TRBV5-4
ASSLSGYNSPLH
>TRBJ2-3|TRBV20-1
SARPMGGATDTQY
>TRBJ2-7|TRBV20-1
SAFTYEQY
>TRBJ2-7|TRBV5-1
ASSRDRDSYEQY
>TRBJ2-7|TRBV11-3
ASSFSGEREQY
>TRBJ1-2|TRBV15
ATSRDQVGGLYGYT
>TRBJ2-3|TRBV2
ASRAGTSGEY
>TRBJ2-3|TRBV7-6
ASSSGIAGTSTDTQY
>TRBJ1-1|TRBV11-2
ASSPIQGAYTEAF
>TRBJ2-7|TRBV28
ASSSGVGEQY
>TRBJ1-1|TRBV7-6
ASSTRGRGGNTEAF
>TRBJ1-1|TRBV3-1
ASSQQQGNTEAF
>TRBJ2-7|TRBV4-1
ASSQGLAGGIDEQY
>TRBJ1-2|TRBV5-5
ASSLADGQASYGYT
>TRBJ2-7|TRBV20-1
SARVALAGGSSYEQY
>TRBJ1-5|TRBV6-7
ASSTRTGAFKNQPQH
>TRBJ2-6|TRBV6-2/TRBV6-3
ASSPNREGGSGANVLT
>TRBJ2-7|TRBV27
ASSLSGGRTYEQY
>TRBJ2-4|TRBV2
ASTRGVETKNIQY
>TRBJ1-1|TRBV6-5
ASSYGGAKNTEAF
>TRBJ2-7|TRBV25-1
ASSDTGTSGPQYEQY
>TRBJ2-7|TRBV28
ASSSPGAGGLYEQY
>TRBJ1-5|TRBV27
ASSSTGKGNQPQH
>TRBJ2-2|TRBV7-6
ASSLGNGAGELF
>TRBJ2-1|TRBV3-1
ASSTTSGVSEQF
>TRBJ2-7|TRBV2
ASSAEGDEQY
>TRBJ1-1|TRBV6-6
ASSYSMGATEAF
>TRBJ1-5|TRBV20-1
SARDLGAMGNQPQH
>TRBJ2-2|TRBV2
ASSREYRALAGELF
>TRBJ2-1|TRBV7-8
VSSLLGSGGNHEQF
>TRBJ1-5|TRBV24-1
ATRWGGPQH
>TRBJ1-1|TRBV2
ASREGWDWSTEAF
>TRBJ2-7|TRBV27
ASSFAQAHEQY
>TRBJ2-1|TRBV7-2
ASSLAVGLPYNEQF
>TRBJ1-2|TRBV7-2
ASSLAGTGANYGYT
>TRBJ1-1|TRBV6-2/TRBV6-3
ASSDRGLEAF
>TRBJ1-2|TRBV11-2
ASSLDQGAGYGYT
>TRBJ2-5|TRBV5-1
ASSSQGETQY
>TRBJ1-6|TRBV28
ASSSSVASPLH